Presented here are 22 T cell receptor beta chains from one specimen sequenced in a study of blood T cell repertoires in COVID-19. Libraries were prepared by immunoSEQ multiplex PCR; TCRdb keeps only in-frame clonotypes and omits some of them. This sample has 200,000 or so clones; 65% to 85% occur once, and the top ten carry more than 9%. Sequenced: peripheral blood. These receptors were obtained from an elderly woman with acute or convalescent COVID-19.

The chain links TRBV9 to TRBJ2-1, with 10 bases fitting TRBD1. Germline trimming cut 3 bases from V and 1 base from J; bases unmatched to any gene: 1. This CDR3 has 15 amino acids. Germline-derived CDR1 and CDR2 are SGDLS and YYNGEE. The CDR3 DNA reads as TGTGCCAGCAGCGCGGGACAGGGGTCCTACAATGAGCAGTTCTTC. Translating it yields CASSAGQGSYNEQFF. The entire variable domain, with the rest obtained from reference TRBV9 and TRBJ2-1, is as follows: DSGVTQTPKHLITATGQRVTLRCSPRSGDLSVYWYQQSLDQGLQFLIQYYNGEERAKGNILERFSAQQFPDLHSELNLSSLELGDSALYFCASSAGQGSYNEQFFGPGTRLTVL.

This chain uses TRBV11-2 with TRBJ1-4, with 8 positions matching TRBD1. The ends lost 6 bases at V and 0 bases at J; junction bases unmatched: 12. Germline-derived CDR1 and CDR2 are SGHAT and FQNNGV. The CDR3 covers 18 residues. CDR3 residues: CASSFPDRGLTTNEKLFF. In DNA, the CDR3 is TGTGCCAGCAGTTTTCCTGACAGGGGACTCACAACTAATGAAAAACTGTTTTTT.

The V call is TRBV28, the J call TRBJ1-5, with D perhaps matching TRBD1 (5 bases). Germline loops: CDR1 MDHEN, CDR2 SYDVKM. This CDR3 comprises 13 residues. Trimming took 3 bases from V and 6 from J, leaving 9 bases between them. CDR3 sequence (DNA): TGTGCCAGCAGTTTGGCAGGGCCTCAGCCCCAGCATTTT. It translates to CASSLAGPQPQHF.

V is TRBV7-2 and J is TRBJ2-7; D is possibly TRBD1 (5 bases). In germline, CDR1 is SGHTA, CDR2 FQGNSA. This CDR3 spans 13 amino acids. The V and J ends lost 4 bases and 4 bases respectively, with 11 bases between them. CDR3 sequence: CASSWGSRYEQYF. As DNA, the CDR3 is TGTGCCAGCAGCTGGGGCTCCAGATACGAGCAGTACTTC. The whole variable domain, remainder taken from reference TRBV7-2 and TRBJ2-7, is GAGVSQSPSNKVTEKGKDVELRCDPISGHTALYWYRQSLGQGLEFLIYFQGNSAPDKSGLPSDRFSAERTGGSVSTLTIQRTQQEDSAVYLCASSWGSRYEQYFGPGTRLTVT.

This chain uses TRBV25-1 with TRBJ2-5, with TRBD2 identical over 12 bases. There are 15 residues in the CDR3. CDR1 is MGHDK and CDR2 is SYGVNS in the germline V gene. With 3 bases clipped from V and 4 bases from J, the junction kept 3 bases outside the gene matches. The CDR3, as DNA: TGTGCCAGCAGTGAGTCACTAGCGGGGGGAGAGACCCAGTACTTC. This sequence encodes CASSESLAGGETQYF.

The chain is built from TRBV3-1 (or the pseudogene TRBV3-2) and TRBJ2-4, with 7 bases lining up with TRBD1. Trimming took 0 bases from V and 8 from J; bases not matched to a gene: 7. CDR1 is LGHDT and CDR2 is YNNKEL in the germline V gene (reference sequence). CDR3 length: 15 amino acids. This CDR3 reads CASSQDLQGMYIQYF. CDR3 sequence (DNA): TGTGCCAGCAGCCAAGATTTACAGGGGATGTACATTCAGTACTTC.

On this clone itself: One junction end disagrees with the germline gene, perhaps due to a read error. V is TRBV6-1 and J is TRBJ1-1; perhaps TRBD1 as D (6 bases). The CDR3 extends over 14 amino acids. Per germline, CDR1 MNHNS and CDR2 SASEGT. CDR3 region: CASREGGGTTEAFF. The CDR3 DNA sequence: TGTGCCAGCAGGGAAGGGGGAGGGACCACTGAAGCTTTCTTT.

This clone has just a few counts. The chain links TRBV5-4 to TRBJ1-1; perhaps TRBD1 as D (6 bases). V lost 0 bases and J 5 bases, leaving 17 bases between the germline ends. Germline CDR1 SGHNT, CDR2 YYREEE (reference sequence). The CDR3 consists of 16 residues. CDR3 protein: CASSLALTGMETEAFF. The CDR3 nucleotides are TGTGCCAGCAGCTTGGCTCTTACAGGGATGGAAACTGAAGCTTTCTTT. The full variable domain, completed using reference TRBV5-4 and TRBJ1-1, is ETGVTQSPTHLIKTRGQQVTLRCSSQSGHNTVSWYQQALGQGPQFIFQYYREEENGRGNFPPRFSGLQFPNYSSELNVNALELDDSALYLCASSLALTGMETEAFFGQGTRLTVV.

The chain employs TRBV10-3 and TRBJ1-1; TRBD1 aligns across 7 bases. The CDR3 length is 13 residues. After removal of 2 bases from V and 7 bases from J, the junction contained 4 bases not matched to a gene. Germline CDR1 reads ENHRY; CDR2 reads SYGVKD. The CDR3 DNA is TGTGCCATCAGTGAGCTGGGACAGAATGAAGCTTTCTTT. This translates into CAISELGQNEAFF.

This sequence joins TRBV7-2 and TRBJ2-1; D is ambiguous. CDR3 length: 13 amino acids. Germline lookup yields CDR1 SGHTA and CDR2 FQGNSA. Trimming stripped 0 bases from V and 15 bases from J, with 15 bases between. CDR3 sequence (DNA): TGTGCCAGCAGCTTAGCGGGCGTAGAAGGTCGGTTCTTC. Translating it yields CASSLAGVEGRFF.

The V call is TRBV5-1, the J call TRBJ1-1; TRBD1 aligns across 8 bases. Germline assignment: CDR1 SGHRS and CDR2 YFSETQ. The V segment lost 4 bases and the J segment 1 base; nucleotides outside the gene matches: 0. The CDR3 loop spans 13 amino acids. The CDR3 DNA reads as TGCGCCAGCAGCGGACAGGGGAACACTGAAGCTTTCTTT. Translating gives CASSGQGNTEAFF.

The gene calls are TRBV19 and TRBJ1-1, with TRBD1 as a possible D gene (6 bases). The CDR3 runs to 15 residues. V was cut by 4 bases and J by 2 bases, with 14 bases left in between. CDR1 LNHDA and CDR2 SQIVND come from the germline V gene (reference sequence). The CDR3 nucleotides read TGTGCCAGTAGTAGAACCTCAGGGGCAAACACTGAAGCTTTCTTT. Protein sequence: CASSRTSGANTEAFF.

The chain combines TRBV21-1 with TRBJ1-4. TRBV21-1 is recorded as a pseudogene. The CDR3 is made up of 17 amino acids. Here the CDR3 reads CASSKIGLPGANEKLFF. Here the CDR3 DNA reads TGTGCCAGCAGCAAAATCGGCCTCCCCGGGGCTAATGAAAAACTGTTTTTT.

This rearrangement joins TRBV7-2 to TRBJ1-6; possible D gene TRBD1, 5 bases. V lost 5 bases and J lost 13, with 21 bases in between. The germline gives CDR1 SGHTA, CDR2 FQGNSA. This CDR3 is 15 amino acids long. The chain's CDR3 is CASSPRGAALRPLHF. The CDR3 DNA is TGTGCCAGCAGCCCACGTGGGGCAGCCCTCCGGCCCCTCCACTTT. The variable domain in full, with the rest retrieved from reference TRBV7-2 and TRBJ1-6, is GAGVSQSPSNKVTEKGKDVELRCDPISGHTALYWYRQSLGQGLEFLIYFQGNSAPDKSGLPSDRFSAERTGGSVSTLTIQRTQQEDSAVYLCASSPRGAALRPLHFGNGTRLTVT.

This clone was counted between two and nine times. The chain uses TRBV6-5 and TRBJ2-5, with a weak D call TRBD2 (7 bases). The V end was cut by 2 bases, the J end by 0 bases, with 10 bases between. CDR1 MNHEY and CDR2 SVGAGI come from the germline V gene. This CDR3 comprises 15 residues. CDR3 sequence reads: CASSYGGGNQETQYF. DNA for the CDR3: TGTGCCAGCAGTTACGGCGGGGGCAACCAAGAGACCCAGTACTTC.

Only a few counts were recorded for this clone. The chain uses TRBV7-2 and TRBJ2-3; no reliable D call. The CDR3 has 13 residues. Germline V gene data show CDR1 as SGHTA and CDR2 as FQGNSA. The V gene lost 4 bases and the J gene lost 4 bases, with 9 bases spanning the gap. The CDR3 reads CASSSLISDTQYF. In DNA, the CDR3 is TGTGCCAGCAGCTCCCTTATCTCAGATACGCAGTATTTT.

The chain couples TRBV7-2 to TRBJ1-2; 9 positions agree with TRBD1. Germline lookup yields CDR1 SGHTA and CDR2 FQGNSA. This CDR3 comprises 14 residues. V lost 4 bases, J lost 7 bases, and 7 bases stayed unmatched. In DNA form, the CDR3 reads TGTGCCAGCAGCTCCCGGACAGGGGAAACTGGCTACACCTTC. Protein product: CASSSRTGETGYTF.

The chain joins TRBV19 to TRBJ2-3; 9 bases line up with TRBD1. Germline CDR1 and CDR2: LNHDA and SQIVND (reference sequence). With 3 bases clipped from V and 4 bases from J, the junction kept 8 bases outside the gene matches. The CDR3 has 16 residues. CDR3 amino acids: CASSMVWDRVADTQYF. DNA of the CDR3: TGTGCCAGTAGTATGGTATGGGACAGGGTTGCAGATACGCAGTATTTT.

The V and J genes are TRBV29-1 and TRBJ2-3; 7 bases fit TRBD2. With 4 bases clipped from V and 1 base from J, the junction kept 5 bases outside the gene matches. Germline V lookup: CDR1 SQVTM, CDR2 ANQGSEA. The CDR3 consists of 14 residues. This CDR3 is CSVGVAGGTDTQYF. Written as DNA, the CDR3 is TGCAGCGTTGGGGTGGCGGGGGGCACAGATACGCAGTATTTT.

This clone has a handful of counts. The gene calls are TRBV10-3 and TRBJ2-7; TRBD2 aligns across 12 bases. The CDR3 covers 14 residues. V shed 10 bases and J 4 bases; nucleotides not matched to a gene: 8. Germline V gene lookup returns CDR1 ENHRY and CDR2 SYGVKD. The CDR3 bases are TGTGCCACCAAACTAGCGGGAGGAACATACGAGCAGTACTTC. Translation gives CATKLAGGTYEQYF.

CDR3 coding DNA: TGTGCCAGCAGTTACTGGTCCCGGGGGGGAGGCAATCAGCCCCAGCATTTT. The encoded protein is CASSYWSRGGGNQPQHF. The chain has TRBV6-2 or TRBV6-3 and TRBJ1-5; TRBD1 might be the D (5 bases). V was pared by 1 base and J by 2 bases, with 15 bases between. CDR1 MNHEY and CDR2 SVGEGT come from the germline V gene. The CDR3 is 17 residues long.

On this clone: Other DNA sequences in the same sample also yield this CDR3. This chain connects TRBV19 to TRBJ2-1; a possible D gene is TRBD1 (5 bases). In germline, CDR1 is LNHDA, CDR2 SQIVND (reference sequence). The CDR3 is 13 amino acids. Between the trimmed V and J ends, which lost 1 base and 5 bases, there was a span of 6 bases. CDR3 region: CASSIGQNNEQFF. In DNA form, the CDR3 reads TGTGCCAGTAGTATAGGACAGAACAATGAGCAGTTCTTC.